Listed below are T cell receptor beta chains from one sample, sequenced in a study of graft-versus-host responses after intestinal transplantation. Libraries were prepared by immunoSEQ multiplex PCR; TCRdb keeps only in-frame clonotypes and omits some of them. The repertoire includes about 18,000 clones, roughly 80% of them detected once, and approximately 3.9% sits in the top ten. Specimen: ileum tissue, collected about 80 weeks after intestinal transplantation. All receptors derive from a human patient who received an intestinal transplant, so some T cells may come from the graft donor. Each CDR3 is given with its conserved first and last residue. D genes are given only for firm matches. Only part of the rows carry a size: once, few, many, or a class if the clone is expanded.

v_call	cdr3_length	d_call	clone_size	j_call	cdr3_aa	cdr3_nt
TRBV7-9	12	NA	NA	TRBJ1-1	CASRPLETEAFF	TGTGCCAGCAGGCCCTTGGAGACTGAAGCTTTCTTT
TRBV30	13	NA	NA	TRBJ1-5	CAWSVGSNQPQHF	TGTGCCTGGAGTGTAGGAAGCAATCAGCCCCAGCATTTT
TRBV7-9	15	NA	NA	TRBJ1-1	CASSHGGRANTEAFF	TGTGCCAGCAGCCATGGGGGACGGGCCAACACTGAAGCTTTCTTT
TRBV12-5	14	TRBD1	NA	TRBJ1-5	CASGREQGAQPQHF	TGTGCTAGTGGTCGCGAACAGGGGGCTCAGCCCCAGCATTTT
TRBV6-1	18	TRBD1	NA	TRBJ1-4	CASSERGTGVMSNEKLFF	TGTGCCAGCAGTGAGCGTGGGACAGGGGTTATGTCTAATGAAAAACTGTTTTTT
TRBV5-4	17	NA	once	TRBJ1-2	CASSLLDPGLLIYGYTF	TGTGCCAGCAGCCTCTTAGATCCGGGACTTTTAATTTATGGCTACACCTTC
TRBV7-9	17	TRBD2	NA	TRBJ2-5	CASSLADSGGAVETQYF	TGTGCCAGCAGCTTAGCAGATAGCGGGGGGGCGGTCGAGACCCAGTACTTC
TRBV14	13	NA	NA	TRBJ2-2	CASSPGGGGELFF	TGTGCCAGCAGCCCAGGGGGGGGCGGGGAGCTGTTTTTT
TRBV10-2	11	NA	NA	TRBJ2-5	CASSRGETQYF	TGCGCCAGCAGTAGGGGGGAGACCCAGTACTTC
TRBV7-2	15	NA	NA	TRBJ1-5	CASSGKDRYNQPQHF	TGTGCCAGCAGCGGTAAAGACAGATATAATCAGCCCCAGCATTTT
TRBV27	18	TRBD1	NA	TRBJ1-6	CASSLETGGPLLNSPLHF	TGTGCCAGCAGTTTAGAAACAGGGGGCCCCTTATTAAATTCACCCCTCCACTTT
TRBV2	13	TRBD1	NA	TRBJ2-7	CASIGQGAGEQYF	TGTGCCAGCATCGGGCAGGGGGCTGGTGAGCAGTACTTC
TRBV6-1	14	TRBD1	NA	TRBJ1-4	CASIKDRGREKLFF	TGTGCCAGCATTAAGGACAGGGGGCGCGAGAAACTGTTTTTT
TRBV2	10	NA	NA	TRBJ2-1	CASSVNEQFF	TGTGCCAGCAGTGTTAATGAGCAGTTCTTC
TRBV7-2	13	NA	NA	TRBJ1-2	CASSLALPYGYTF	TGTGCCAGCAGCTTAGCTCTTCCGTATGGCTACACCTTC
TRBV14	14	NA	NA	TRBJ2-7	CASSPRQVYDEQYF	TGTGCCAGCAGCCCGAGACAGGTCTACGACGAGCAGTACTTC
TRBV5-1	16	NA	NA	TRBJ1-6	CASSWGQIDHNSPLHF	TGCGCCAGCAGCTGGGGGCAGATCGATCATAATTCACCCCTCCACTTT
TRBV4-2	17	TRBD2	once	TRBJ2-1	CASSPRGSGGAINGQFF	TGTGCCAGCAGCCCGCGCGGTAGCGGGGGGGCGATCAATGGGCAGTTCTTC
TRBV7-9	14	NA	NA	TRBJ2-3	CASSLGGPTDTQYF	TGTGCCAGCAGCTTAGGCGGGCCCACAGATACGCAGTATTTT
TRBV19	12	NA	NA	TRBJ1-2	CASSGQSYGYTF	TGTGCCAGTAGTGGACAGTCGTATGGCTACACCTTC
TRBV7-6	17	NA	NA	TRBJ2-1	CASSLVVQPESYNEQFF	TGTGCCAGCAGCTTAGTTGTTCAGCCGGAATCTTACAATGAGCAGTTCTTC
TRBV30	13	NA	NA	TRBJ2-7	CAWQPLGVDEQYF	TGTGCCTGGCAACCCCTGGGGGTGGACGAGCAGTACTTC
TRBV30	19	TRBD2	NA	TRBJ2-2	CAWMERGGPIHRKPRELFF	TGTGCCTGGATGGAGCGGGGGGGGCCGATTCATCGTAAACCCAGGGAGCTGTTTTTT
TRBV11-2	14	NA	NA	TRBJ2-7	CASSLGWRSYEQYF	TGTGCCAGCAGCTTAGGTTGGCGGTCCTACGAGCAGTACTTC
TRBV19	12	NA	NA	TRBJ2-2	CAGATNTGELFF	TGTGCCGGAGCAACGAACACCGGGGAGCTGTTTTTT
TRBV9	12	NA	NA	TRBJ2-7	CASGGQDYEQYF	TGTGCCAGCGGGGGGCAAGACTACGAGCAGTACTTC
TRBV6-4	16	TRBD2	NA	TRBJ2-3	CASSDGTSGGADTQYF	TGCGCCAGCAGTGACGGGACTAGCGGGGGGGCAGATACGCAGTATTTT
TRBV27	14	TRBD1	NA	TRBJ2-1	CASSPGTGNNEQFF	TGTGCCAGCAGCCCAGGGACAGGCAACAATGAGCAGTTCTTC